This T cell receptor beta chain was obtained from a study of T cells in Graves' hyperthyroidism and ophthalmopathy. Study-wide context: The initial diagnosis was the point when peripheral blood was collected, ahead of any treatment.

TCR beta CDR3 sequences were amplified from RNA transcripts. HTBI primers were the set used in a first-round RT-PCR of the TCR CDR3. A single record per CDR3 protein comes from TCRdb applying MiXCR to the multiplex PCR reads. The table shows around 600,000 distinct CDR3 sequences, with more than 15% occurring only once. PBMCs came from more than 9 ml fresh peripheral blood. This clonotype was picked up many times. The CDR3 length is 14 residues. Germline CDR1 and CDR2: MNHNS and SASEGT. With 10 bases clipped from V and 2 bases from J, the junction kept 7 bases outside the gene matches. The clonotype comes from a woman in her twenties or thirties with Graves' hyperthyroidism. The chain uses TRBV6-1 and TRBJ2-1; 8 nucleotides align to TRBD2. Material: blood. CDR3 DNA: TGTGCCACCCCCGGGACTAGTCCCTACAATGAGCAGTTCTTC. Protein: CATPGTSPYNEQFF.